This is a list of T cell receptor beta chains from one sample in a study of CD8 T cells in ankylosing spondylitis. TCRdb redid the calling of the 5' RACE reads with MiXCR, one entry per CDR3 protein. The sample has hundreds of thousands of distinct CDR3 sequences, approximately 12% seen once; the top ten hold just over 0.5%. Sequenced input: blood, either unsorted or a sorted T cell fraction (not recorded which). The receptors shown here come from a male donor with ankylosing spondylitis. Each CDR3 is given with its conserved first and last residue. A D gene is named only where the DNA matches it firmly. The listing skips clone size in some rows; elsewhere it reads once, few, many or a size class.

J gene | clone size | V gene | D gene | CDR3 protein | CDR3 DNA
TRBJ1-5 | . | TRBV24-1 | . | CATTGEADLNQPQHF | TGTGCCACCACGGGTGAGGCAGATCTCAATCAGCCCCAGCATTTT
TRBJ2-2 | few | TRBV4-2 | . | CASSQVGGPPPHTGELFF | TGTGCCAGCAGCCAAGTAGGTGGACCCCCCCCTCACACCGGGGAGCTGTTTTTT
TRBJ1-1 | many | TRBV20-1 | . | CSARGGVRTEAFF | TGCAGTGCTAGGGGCGGGGTGAGGACTGAAGCTTTCTTT
TRBJ2-3 | . | TRBV5-1 | . | CASSLAGGGGQDTQYF | TGCGCCAGCAGCTTGGCCGGTGGAGGGGGACAAGATACGCAGTATTTT
TRBJ2-6 | . | TRBV29-1 | . | CSVVGPNLDSGANVLTF | TGCAGCGTTGTGGGGCCCAACCTGGACTCTGGGGCCAACGTCCTGACTTTC
TRBJ2-3 | . | TRBV6-1 | . | CASSPLAGRTDTQYF | TGTGCCAGCAGCCCCCTGGCGGGGCGAACAGATACGCAGTATTTT
TRBJ2-3 | . | TRBV28 | TRBD1 | CASSLDRGTPDTQYF | TGTGCCAGCAGTCTGGACAGGGGAACCCCGGATACGCAGTATTTT
TRBJ2-4 | few | TRBV5-1 | TRBD2 | CASSLGLAELSTTWYF | TGCGCCAGCAGCCTGGGACTAGCGGAACTTAGTACTACCTGGTACTTC
TRBJ2-3 | many | TRBV15 | TRBD2 | CATSRDETSEGVTDTQYF | TGTGCCACCAGCAGAGATGAGACTAGCGAAGGGGTGACAGATACGCAGTATTTT
TRBJ1-1 | many | TRBV10-2 | . | CASVRSNLQNTEAFF | TGCGCCAGCGTTCGGTCGAACTTACAGAACACTGAAGCTTTCTTT
TRBJ1-3 | . | TRBV5-1 | TRBD1 | CASSLGGSAGNTIYF | TGCGCCAGCAGCTTAGGGGGCTCGGCTGGAAACACCATATATTTT
TRBJ2-3 | . | TRBV12-3/TRBV12-4 | . | CASSLEWGTDTQYF | TGTGCCAGCAGTTTAGAATGGGGCACAGATACGCAGTATTTT
TRBJ2-3 | many | TRBV20-1 | TRBD2 | CSARWAGGADTQYF | TGCAGTGCCAGGTGGGCGGGAGGCGCAGATACGCAGTATTTT
TRBJ1-1 | . | TRBV5-6 | . | CASSLAPGGNTEAFF | TGTGCCAGCAGCTTGGCTCCTGGGGGGAATACTGAAGCTTTCTTT
TRBJ1-1 | . | TRBV7-9 | . | CASSLEGHSLNTEAFF | TGTGCCAGCAGCTTAGAGGGACATTCGCTGAACACTGAAGCTTTCTTT
TRBJ2-3 | few | TRBV7-2 | . | CASSFLFTDTQYF | TGTGCCAGCAGCTTCCTGTTCACAGATACGCAGTATTTT
TRBJ2-5 | few | TRBV20-1 | TRBD2 | CSAPSGGRETQYF | TGCAGTGCTCCTAGCGGGGGACGGGAGACCCAGTACTTC
TRBJ1-1 | . | TRBV5-1 | . | CASSLNRDLNTEAFF | TGCGCCAGCAGCTTAAACAGGGATTTGAACACTGAAGCTTTCTTT
TRBJ2-2 | few | TRBV5-1 | TRBD1 | CASSSVTGPAGELFF | TGCGCCAGCAGCTCGGTGACAGGGCCCGCCGGGGAGCTGTTTTTT
TRBJ2-1 | . | TRBV6-5 | TRBD1 | CASSYGDRGDNEQFF | TGTGCCAGCAGTTACGGGGACAGGGGTGACAATGAGCAGTTCTTC
TRBJ1-6 | . | TRBV6-2/TRBV6-3 | . | CASSSGRASPLHF | TGTGCCAGCAGTAGCGGCAGGGCTTCACCCCTCCACTTT
TRBJ2-4 | . | TRBV4-3 | . | CASSQRQGETKNIQYF | TGCGCCAGCAGCCAAAGGCAGGGAGAAACCAAAAACATTCAGTACTTC
TRBJ1-1 | few | TRBV20-1 | . | CTPTRGFVAFF | TGCACCCCCACCAGGGGATTTGTAGCTTTCTTT
TRBJ2-3 | few | TRBV6-5 | . | CASSSPSDTQYF | TGTGCCAGCAGCTCGCCTTCAGATACGCAGTATTTT
TRBJ2-7 | few | TRBV29-1 | . | CSAASVYEQYF | TGCAGCGCGGCTAGCGTCTACGAGCAGTACTTC
TRBJ2-6 | few | TRBV20-1 | . | CSASRSGTFPGANVLTF | TGCAGTGCTAGCCGCTCGGGAACTTTTCCTGGGGCCAACGTCCTGACTTTC
TRBJ2-1 | few | TRBV6-1 | TRBD1 | CASRGRGTKLNEQFF | TGTGCCAGCAGGGGCAGGGGGACGAAACTAAATGAGCAGTTCTTC
TRBJ2-1 | . | TRBV5-6 | . | CASSLLRSSYNEQFF | TGTGCCAGCAGCTTGCTGAGATCCTCCTACAATGAGCAGTTCTTC
TRBJ2-7 | . | TRBV6-1 | . | CAGRKGNSYEQYF | TGTGCCGGTCGAAAAGGGAACTCCTACGAGCAGTACTTC
TRBJ2-4 | . | TRBV28 | TRBD2 | CASSPGGMNIQYF | TGTGCCAGCAGCCCCGGGGGGATGAACATTCAGTACTTC
TRBJ2-6 | . | TRBV29-1 | . | CSVRGNRDSGANVLTF | TGCAGCGTCCGCGGGAACAGGGACTCTGGGGCCAACGTCCTGACTTTC
TRBJ2-1 | many | TRBV24-1 | TRBD1 | CATSDHGQGNNEQFF | TGTGCCACCAGTGATCACGGACAGGGGAACAATGAGCAGTTCTTC
TRBJ2-3 | few | TRBV2 | . | CASGYGDTQYF | TGTGCCAGCGGGTACGGAGATACGCAGTATTTT
TRBJ2-5 | . | TRBV29-1 | TRBD2 | CSVALAGVGNWKTQYF | TGCAGCGTTGCGCTAGCGGGAGTTGGAAACTGGAAGACCCAGTACTTC
TRBJ2-7 | many | TRBV20-1 | TRBD2 | CSARPAAGASYEQYF | TGCAGTGCTAGACCCGCAGCGGGGGCATCCTACGAGCAGTACTTC
TRBJ1-1 | many | TRBV20-1 | . | CSAVEGGNTEAFF | TGCAGTGCGGTGGAGGGAGGGAACACTGAAGCTTTCTTT
TRBJ2-1 | . | TRBV7-2 | TRBD2 | CASSYGLAPRNEQFF | TGTGCCAGCAGCTACGGACTAGCCCCCCGCAATGAGCAGTTCTTC
TRBJ2-7 | many | TRBV5-6 | . | CASSRPQSEQYF | TGTGCCAGCAGCCGTCCTCAAAGCGAGCAGTACTTC
TRBJ1-2 | . | TRBV6-5 | TRBD1 | CASSYLGQGAAGYTF | TGTGCCAGCAGTTACCTTGGACAGGGGGCGGCTGGCTACACCTTC
TRBJ2-7 | few | TRBV4-3 | . | CASSQDRMDGYEQYF | TGCGCCAGCAGCCAAGATCGGATGGACGGCTACGAGCAGTACTTC
TRBJ2-7 | . | TRBV20-1 | . | CSASTDRYEQYF | TGCAGTGCTAGCACGGACAGATACGAGCAGTACTTC